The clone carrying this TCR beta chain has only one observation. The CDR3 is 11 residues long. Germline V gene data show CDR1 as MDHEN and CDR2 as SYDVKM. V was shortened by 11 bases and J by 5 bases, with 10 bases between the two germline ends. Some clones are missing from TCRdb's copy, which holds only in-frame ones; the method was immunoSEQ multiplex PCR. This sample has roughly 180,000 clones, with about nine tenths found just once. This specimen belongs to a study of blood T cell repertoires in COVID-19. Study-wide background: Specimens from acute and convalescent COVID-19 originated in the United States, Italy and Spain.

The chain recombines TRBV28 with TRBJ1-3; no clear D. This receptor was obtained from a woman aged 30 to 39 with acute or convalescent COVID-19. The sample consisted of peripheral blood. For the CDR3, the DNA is TGTGCCGCCCGGTTGCGAAACACCATATATTTT. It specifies CAARLRNTIYF.